Below are 21 T cell receptor beta chains sequenced from a single sample in a study of shared clonotypes between healthy human individuals (dated by TCRdb to the early 2020s). For the CD8 naive samples, CD45RO-negative cells were positively selected for CCR7, yielding a CD45RA+CCR7+ population from which TemRA cells were excluded. The library was prepared using the immunoSEQ multiplex PCR assay. TCRdb's version of the immuneACCESS table is confined to in-frame rearrangements and falls short of the full clone set. An unresolved V gene accounts for under half of the shortfall where checked; the remainder is of unknown origin. Here the sample has about 610,000 clones; approximately 96% occur a single time. More than 0.085% of the sample belongs to the ten largest clones. What was sequenced was naive CD8+ T cells sorted from blood. The sample's cell subset or site label, in plain terms: CD45RA+CCR7+. These receptors originate from a woman in her twenties or thirties in good health.

This clone was picked up a small number of times. This sequence joins TRBV5-4 and TRBJ2-7; D is perhaps TRBD2 (5 bases). Trimming stripped 0 bases from V and 7 bases from J, with 11 bases between. The CDR3 is 13 residues long. Looked up from germline, CDR1 is SGHNT and CDR2 is YYREEE (reference sequence). DNA of the CDR3: TGTGCCAGCAGCTTGGCCGAAGCGGAGGAGCAGTACTTC. Its translation is CASSLAEAEEQYF.

The chain uses TRBV27 and TRBJ2-1; either TRBD1 or TRBD2 may supply D (6 bases each). This CDR3 has 14 amino acids. V lost 7 bases and J lost 0, with 10 bases in between. Germline V gives CDR1 MNHEY, CDR2 SMNVEV (reference sequence). This CDR3 reads CASMGGASYNEQFF. The CDR3 DNA reads as TGTGCCAGCATGGGGGGCGCCTCCTACAATGAGCAGTTCTTC.

This clone was detected only once. This rearrangement joins TRBV7-6 to TRBJ1-5; the D gene is possibly TRBD1 (5 bases). Trimming shortened V by 5 bases and J by 9 bases, and 17 bases separated the two germline ends. The CDR3 is 14 residues long. From germline, CDR1 is SGHVS and CDR2 FNYEAQ. The DNA of the CDR3 is TGTGCCAGCAGCGTCGAGGGGCTGTCGTCGCCCCAGCATTTT. Translation gives CASSVEGLSSPQHF.

The chain has TRBV9 and TRBJ1-4; D is unresolved. The CDR3 spans 18 residues. Per germline, CDR1 SGDLS and CDR2 YYNGEE. V lost 1 base and J 8 bases, leaving 24 bases between the germline ends. This chain's CDR3 is CASSVNTATGGGGEKLFF. CDR3 in DNA: TGTGCCAGCAGCGTAAATACCGCTACGGGAGGAGGAGGGGAAAAACTGTTTTTT.

V is TRBV30 and J is TRBJ2-1; 10 bases are a match to TRBD2. The junction had 7 bases not matched to a gene; V was cut back by 4 bases and J by 7 bases. CDR1 is GTSNPN, CDR2 SVGIG, per germline (reference sequence). This CDR3 contains 14 residues. The CDR3, as DNA: TGTGCCTGGAATCGAGCGGGAGGGCCGAATGAGCAGTTCTTC. It translates to CAWNRAGGPNEQFF.

The J gene is TRBJ1-5, the V gene TRBV27; D uncertain. This CDR3 is 19 amino acids long. Germline values: CDR1 MNHEY, CDR2 SMNVEV (reference sequence). Trimming removed 6 bases from V and 0 bases from J, with 24 bases in between. The CDR3 sequence: CASSPTVGPSRLSNQPQHF. Here the CDR3 DNA reads TGTGCCAGCAGCCCTACCGTCGGTCCCTCAAGGCTTAGCAATCAGCCCCAGCATTTT.

This chain joins TRBV7-8 and TRBJ2-7; TRBD2 matches at 9 bases. Trimming cost V 1 base and J 6 bases; bases outside gene matches: 7. Looked up from germline, CDR1 is SGHVS and CDR2 is FQNEAQ. This CDR3 region has 15 residues. The CDR3 DNA sequence: TGTGCCAGCAGCTTAGGTCGCCTAGCGGGAATCGAGCAGTACTTC. Amino acid sequence: CASSLGRLAGIEQYF.

The chain combines TRBV6-1 with TRBJ2-7; D is ambiguous. V was trimmed by 0 bases and J by 1 base, leaving 16 bases between them. The CDR3 contains 17 residues. Germline V gene sequence: CDR1 MNHNS, CDR2 SASEGT. The CDR3 reads CASSEAVGRVGSYEQYF. The CDR3 DNA is TGTGCCAGCAGTGAAGCGGTCGGCAGAGTCGGTTCCTACGAGCAGTACTTC.

The chain couples TRBV5-4 to TRBJ1-1; 7 bases map to TRBD1. Losses at the gene ends were 4 bases for V and 7 bases for J; bases not matched to a gene: 7. Germline assignment: CDR1 SGHNT and CDR2 YYREEE (reference sequence). The CDR3 is 13 amino acids. This CDR3 reads CASSRGTEIEAFF. DNA for the CDR3: TGTGCCAGCAGCCGCGGGACAGAAATTGAAGCTTTCTTT. Looking up the rest from reference TRBV5-4 and TRBJ1-1 gives the full variable domain: ETGVTQSPTHLIKTRGQQVTLRCSSQSGHNTVSWYQQALGQGPQFIFQYYREEENGRGNFPPRFSGLQFPNYSSELNVNALELDDSALYLCASSRGTEIEAFFGQGTRLTVV.

This clone was counted a few times. The sample carries other DNA sequences with the same CDR3. The chain couples TRBV27 to TRBJ2-7; the match to TRBD1 covers 9 bases. This CDR3 contains 14 residues. The V and J ends lost 2 bases and 3 bases, in that order; junction bases with no gene match: 2. CDR1 MNHEY and CDR2 SMNVEV come from the germline V gene (reference sequence). Here the CDR3 DNA reads TGTGCCAGCAGTTTAGGGACAGGGATCTACGAGCAGTACTTC. The encoded protein is CASSLGTGIYEQYF.

As DNA, the CDR3 is TGTGCCAGCACCGGGCCCGGACTAGCGGGAGGTCAGGGGGAGGATGAGCAGTTCTTC. Protein product: CASTGPGLAGGQGEDEQFF. The chain carries TRBV7-9 and TRBJ2-1; 14 nucleotides match TRBD2. The CDR3 is 19 residues long. J lost 8 bases, V lost 7 bases, and 19 bases had no gene match. Germline CDR1 reads SEHNR; CDR2 reads FQNEAQ (reference sequence).

This chain links TRBV19 with TRBJ2-1; D not certain. Trimming shortened V by 5 bases and J by 6 bases, and 14 bases separated the two germline ends. This CDR3 has 14 amino acids. Germline lookup yields CDR1 LNHDA and CDR2 SQIVND (reference sequence). CDR3 sequence reads: CASSARTAANEQFF. The CDR3 DNA follows: TGTGCCAGTAGTGCGAGGACCGCCGCCAATGAGCAGTTCTTC.

The rearrangement links TRBV4-1 to TRBJ1-2; D remains ambiguous. Germline V CDR1 and CDR2: MGHRA, YSYEKL. Trimming removed 1 base at V and 3 bases at J, with 12 bases between. The CDR3 runs 15 residues. CDR3 coding DNA: TGCGCCAGCAGCCAAGCCCTCGGGCGTGACTATGGCTACACCTTC. The encoded protein is CASSQALGRDYGYTF.

V and J are TRBV7-6 and TRBJ1-5; D perhaps matches TRBD1 (5 bases). This CDR3 comprises 16 residues. In germline, CDR1 is SGHVS, CDR2 FNYEAQ. V lost 5 bases and J lost 1, with 15 bases in between. The CDR3, as DNA: TGTGCCAGCAGCCCCCTAGGCAGGGAAAGCAATCAGCCCCAGCATTTT. It specifies CASSPLGRESNQPQHF.

This chain connects TRBV28 to TRBJ2-7, with 8 bases that match TRBD1. V was clipped by 5 bases and J by 2 bases; unmatched bases: 5. In germline, CDR1 is MDHEN, CDR2 SYDVKM. The CDR3 is 14 amino acids. The CDR3 region is CASSPTGATYEQYF. For the CDR3, the DNA is TGTGCCAGCAGTCCGACAGGGGCTACCTACGAGCAGTACTTC. The full variable domain, with the rest looked up from reference TRBV28 and TRBJ2-7, is DVKVTQSSRYLVKRTGEKVFLECVQDMDHENMFWYRQDPGLGLRLIYFSYDVKMKEKGDIPEGYSVSREKKERFSLILESASTNQTSMYLCASSPTGATYEQYFGPGTRLTVT.

This clone was seen a single time. The chain recombines TRBV19 with TRBJ2-5, with unresolved D. Gene TRBJ2-7 matches the end of the DNA better, so the J call may be wrong. This CDR3 contains 12 residues. The germline CDR1 and CDR2 sequences are LNHDA and SQIVND (reference sequence). CDR3 loop: CASSGNFYEQYF. CDR3 nucleotide sequence: TGTGCCAGTAGTGGCAACTTCTACGAGCAGTACTTC.

This chain uses TRBV6-1 with TRBJ2-3; 9 bases fit TRBD2. Losses at the gene ends were 2 bases for V and 1 base for J; bases not matched to a gene: 4. Germline V gene lookup returns CDR1 MNHNS and CDR2 SASEGT. The CDR3 totals 16 residues. CDR3 residues: CASSEWVAGGTDTQYF. The CDR3 bases are TGTGCCAGCAGTGAATGGGTAGCGGGAGGCACAGATACGCAGTATTTT.

This rearrangement joins TRBV4-1 to TRBJ2-2; D perhaps matches TRBD1 (6 bases). This CDR3 comprises 16 residues. Trimming stripped 5 bases from V and 0 bases from J, with 13 bases between. Germline CDR1 MGHRA, CDR2 YSYEKL. In nucleotides, the CDR3 is TGCGCCAGCAGCACCCAGGGGAACTCGAACACCGGGGAGCTGTTTTTT. Protein sequence: CASSTQGNSNTGELFF.

The V call is TRBV28, the J call TRBJ2-7; D may be TRBD1 (6 bases). This CDR3 is 11 amino acids long. Germline V gives CDR1 MDHEN, CDR2 SYDVKM. The germline V and J ends were trimmed by 4 bases and 9 bases, with 10 bases remaining between them. The CDR3 DNA reads TGTGCCAGCAGTTCAGGGGTAACGCAGTACTTC. Translating gives CASSSGVTQYF.

The chain links TRBV5-1 to TRBJ1-5; D is possibly TRBD1 (6 bases). There are 13 residues in the CDR3. The germline gives CDR1 SGHRS, CDR2 YFSETQ. Trimming left V 4 bases short and J 7 bases short, with 12 bases between. The DNA of the CDR3 is TGCGCCAGCAGCACAGGGATAGGGCAGCCCCAGCATTTT. Translated, it gives CASSTGIGQPQHF.

The genes are TRBV19 and TRBJ1-1, with D hard to call. This CDR3 is 15 amino acids long. Germline lookup yields CDR1 LNHDA and CDR2 SQIVND (reference sequence). Trimming took off 6 bases at V and 0 bases at J, with 14 bases between the two ends. CDR3 sequence reads: CASSISSNMNTEAFF. The CDR3 nucleotides are TGTGCCAGTAGCATCTCAAGTAACATGAACACTGAAGCTTTCTTT.